This T cell receptor (beta chain) was documented in a study of blood T cell repertoires in COVID-19. Trimming removed 0 bases at V and 4 bases at J, with 9 bases between. The CDR3 length is 14 residues. Germline CDR1 GTSNPN, CDR2 SVGIG (reference sequence). TCRdb's copy holds only in-frame clones and misses some; the assay was immunoSEQ multiplex PCR. The sample records some 180,000 clones, about three quarters being singletons. This clone has at least ten counts. The TCR originated in a woman in her forties or fifties with active or convalescent COVID-19. Source material: peripheral blood. The V gene is TRBV30, the J gene TRBJ2-2; maybe TRBD1 (6 bases). Here the CDR3 DNA reads TGTGCCTGGAGTGTACAACAGGGCACCGGGGAGCTGTTTTTT. Protein: CAWSVQQGTGELFF.